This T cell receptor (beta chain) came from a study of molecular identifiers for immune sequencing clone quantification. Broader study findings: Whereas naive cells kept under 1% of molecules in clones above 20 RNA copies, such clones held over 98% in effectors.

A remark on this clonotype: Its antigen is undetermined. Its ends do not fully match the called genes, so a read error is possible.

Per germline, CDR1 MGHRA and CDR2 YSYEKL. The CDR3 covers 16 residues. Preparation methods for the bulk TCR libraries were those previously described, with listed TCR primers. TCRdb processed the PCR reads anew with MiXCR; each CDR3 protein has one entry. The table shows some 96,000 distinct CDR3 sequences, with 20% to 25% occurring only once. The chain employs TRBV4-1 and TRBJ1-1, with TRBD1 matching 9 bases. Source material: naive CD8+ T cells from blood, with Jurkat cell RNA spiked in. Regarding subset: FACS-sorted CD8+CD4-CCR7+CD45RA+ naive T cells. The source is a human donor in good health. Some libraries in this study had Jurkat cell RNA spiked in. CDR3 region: CASMSGGQGLNAEAFF. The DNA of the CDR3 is TGCGCCAGCATGAGTGGGGGACAGGGCTTGAACGCTGAAGCTTTCTTT.